Listed here are 11 T cell receptor beta chains from one sample, sequenced in a study of metastatic and nonmetastatic thyroid tumors. No treatment of any kind had been given to any patient before thyroid surgery. TCRdb reprocessed the PCR reads using MiXCR. In the table there are about 17,000 clones, 29% of which are singletons. Sequencing was performed on tumor tissue. The receptors stem from a male donor with papillary thyroid cancer or a benign thyroid nodule (not recorded which). Some clones in this sample may be carry-over from other donors' samples.

By sample fraction, this clone is medium-sized (0.01 to 0.1%). CDR3 amino acids: CSAVLRAQPQHF. The CDR3 DNA sequence: TGCAGTGCTGTCCTGAGGGCTCAGCCCCAGCATTTT. This rearrangement joins TRBV20-1 to TRBJ1-5; D call uncertain. The CDR3 runs 12 residues. Looked up from germline, CDR1 is DFQATT and CDR2 is SNEGSKA (reference sequence). V was shortened by 5 bases and J by 6 bases, with 11 bases between the two germline ends.

The table lists this clone with many counts. V gene TRBV3-1 combines with J gene TRBJ1-1, with no clear D. This CDR3 comprises 14 residues. Germline V lookup: CDR1 LGHDT, CDR2 YNNKEL (reference sequence). Trimming stripped 1 base from V and 1 base from J, with 7 bases between. The CDR3 loop reads CASSQVGSNTEAFF. The DNA of the CDR3 is TGTGCCAGCAGCCAAGTGGGGTCGAACACTGAAGCTTTCTTT.

This chain uses TRBV6-2 or TRBV6-3 with TRBJ2-7, with TRBD2 matching over 11 bases. Trimming removed 6 bases from V and 3 bases from J; junction bases left unmatched: 4. The CDR3 is made up of 14 amino acids. In germline, CDR1 is MNHEY, CDR2 SVGEGT. The CDR3, as DNA: TGTGCCAGCAGGGGGACTAGCGGCAACTACGAGCAGTACTTC. Translation gives CASRGTSGNYEQYF.

The rearrangement uses TRBV20-1 and TRBJ2-2, with D hard to call. The germline V and J ends were trimmed by 6 bases and 1 base, with 6 bases remaining between them. Per the germline V gene, CDR1 is DFQATT and CDR2 is SNEGSKA (reference sequence). This CDR3 has 12 residues. The CDR3 nucleotides read TGCAGTGCAGGAAAGAACACCGGGGAGCTGTTTTTT. Translating it yields CSAGKNTGELFF.

The chain links TRBV9 to TRBJ2-2; D is uncertain. Germline CDR1 reads SGDLS; CDR2 reads YYNGEE. The V end lost 3 bases, the J end lost 7 bases, and 19 bases lay between the germline ends. CDR3 size: 16 residues. CDR3: CASSATWRSASGELFF. CDR3 coding DNA: TGTGCCAGCAGCGCTACATGGCGGAGTGCCAGCGGGGAGCTGTTTTTT.

The rearrangement uses TRBV5-1 and TRBJ2-7, with 8 bases that match TRBD2. Germline values: CDR1 SGHRS, CDR2 YFSETQ. V was clipped by 3 bases and J by 2 bases; unmatched bases: 1. CDR3 length equals 13 residues. The CDR3 protein is CASSWTSPYEQYF. CDR3 DNA sequence: TGCGCCAGCAGCTGGACTAGCCCCTACGAGCAGTACTTC.

This chain links TRBV28 with TRBJ2-2; D perhaps matches TRBD2 (5 bases). V lost 7 bases to trimming and J lost 4 bases, with 13 bases between them. Germline V gene lookup returns CDR1 MDHEN and CDR2 SYDVKM. The CDR3 spans 14 residues. CDR3 residues: CASMLGSVTGELFF. The CDR3, as DNA: TGTGCCAGCATGCTGGGGAGCGTCACCGGGGAGCTGTTTTTT.

V and J are TRBV3-1 and TRBJ2-5; D may match TRBD1 or TRBD2 (5 bases each). Germline values: CDR1 LGHDT, CDR2 YNNKEL (reference sequence). V gave up 8 bases and J gave up 5 bases, with 18 bases separating them. The CDR3 contains 14 residues. The CDR3 region is CASDRNGAVETQYF. The CDR3 DNA reads TGTGCCAGCGACAGAAACGGGGCGGTGGAGACCCAGTACTTC.

As to this clone: This CDR3 fails to terminate in the conserved phenylalanine or tryptophan, so it likely reflects a read error. J is TRBJ1-2 and V is TRBV2, with 9 bases that match TRBD1. The CDR3 is made up of 16 amino acids. Looked up from germline, CDR1 is SNHLY and CDR2 is FYNNEI. The CDR3 bases are TGTGGCAGCAGCGCGCCGACAGGGGGGGATAACTATGGCTACACCTAC. Encoded protein: CGSSAPTGGDNYGYTY.

In its sample, this clone was seen many times. Relative to the germline gene, one junction end is altered; a read error may explain this. This sequence joins TRBV2 and TRBJ2-1, with D perhaps given as TRBD1 or TRBD2 (5 bases each). The CDR3 extends over 11 amino acids. CDR1 is SNHLY and CDR2 is FYNNEI in the germline V gene. CDR3 amino acids: CASSTGPPPAF. CDR3 in DNA: TGTGCCAGCAGCACGGGACCCCCCCCCGCCTTC.

The chain links TRBV9 to TRBJ2-2, with a tentative D call TRBD1 (5 bases). This CDR3 has 18 amino acids. The ends were cut back, 4 bases at V and 0 bases at J, with 19 bases in the middle. Germline V gene data show CDR1 as SGDLS and CDR2 as YYNGEE. The CDR3 region has the DNA TGTGCCAGCAGCTCCGAAGAAAGCGACAGATCGAACACCGGGGAGCTGTTTTTT. This translates into CASSSEESDRSNTGELFF.